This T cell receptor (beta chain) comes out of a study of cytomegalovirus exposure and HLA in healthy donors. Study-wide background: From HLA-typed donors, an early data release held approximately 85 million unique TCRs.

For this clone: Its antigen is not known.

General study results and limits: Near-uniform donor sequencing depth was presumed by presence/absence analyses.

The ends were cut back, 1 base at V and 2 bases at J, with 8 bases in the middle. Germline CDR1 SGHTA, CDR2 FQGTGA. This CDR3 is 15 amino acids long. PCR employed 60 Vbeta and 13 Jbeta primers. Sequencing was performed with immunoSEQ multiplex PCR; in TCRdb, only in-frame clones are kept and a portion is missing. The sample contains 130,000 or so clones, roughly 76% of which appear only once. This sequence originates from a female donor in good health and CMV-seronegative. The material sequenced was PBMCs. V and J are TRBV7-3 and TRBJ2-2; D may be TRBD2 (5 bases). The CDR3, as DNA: TGTGCCAGCAGCTTAAACGGGATTAACACCGGGGAGCTGTTTTTT. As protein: CASSLNGINTGELFF.